This T cell receptor beta chain was captured in a study of preoperative IRX-2 immunotherapy in early breast cancer. Treatment denoted: preoperative locoregional IRX-2 cytokine immunotherapy. Samples came from a phase Ib trial of preoperative locoregional IRX-2 cytokine immunotherapy. The data were produced by immunoSEQ multiplex PCR, yet TCRdb's version contains in-frame clones alone and is incomplete. The table records 25,000 to 30,000 clones, roughly four fifths of them present only once. Collection of the sample occurred from a patient treated with IRX-2 immunotherapy. The TCR sequence derives from a human donor with breast cancer.

The CDR3 bases are TGTGCCAGCTCACCCCCCGGGACAGGGGGCGGGTTATACCAGCCCCAGCATTTT. Translated: CASSPPGTGGGLYQPQHF. The genes are TRBV18 and TRBJ1-5, with 12 bases identical to TRBD1. Germline V gene lookup returns CDR1 KGHSH and CDR2 LQKENI. Trimming removed 3 bases from V and 7 bases from J; junction bases left unmatched: 13. This CDR3 region has 18 residues.